The present entry profiles one TCR beta chain with its context. The source of the sample is a study of blood T cell repertoires in COVID-19. Seattle participants joined during active infection and were tracked over time. The CDR3 has 16 amino acids. The V end was cut by 0 bases, the J end by 7 bases, with 13 bases between. Per germline, CDR1 LGHNA and CDR2 YSLEER. Profiled with immunoSEQ multiplex PCR; TCRdb holds only in-frame clones, not every one. There are some 310,000 clones in the sample; 90% occur only once, and around 0.93% lies in the top ten. The sequence was obtained from a woman aged 40 to 50 with COVID-19, enrolled during active disease. Specimen: peripheral blood. V gene TRBV4-3 combines with J gene TRBJ1-6; TRBD1 might be the D (6 bases). CDR3: CASSQEIGRGNSPLHF. CDR3 bases: TGCGCCAGCAGCCAAGAGATAGGCAGGGGAAATTCACCCCTCCACTTT.